The next 18 T cell receptor beta chains were all read from a single sample in a study of blood T cells in healthy people across ages. It was with a sample-barcoded 5' primer and a J-beta primer mix that a second PCR of about 6 to 12 cycles was run. TCRdb ran MiXCR on the 5' RACE reads and lists one entry per CDR3 protein. Of 650,000 to 1,000,000 distinct CDR3 sequences in the sample, under 40% were seen once. Sample: blood. The receptors shown here come from a man in his late teens or twenties in good health.

The gene calls are TRBV6-5 and TRBJ1-2; D uncertain. Germline-derived CDR1 and CDR2 are MNHEY and SVGAGI. The CDR3 runs to 13 residues. V was cut by 6 bases and J by 6 bases, with 14 bases left in between. CDR3: CASSRGYTDGYTF. In DNA form, the CDR3 reads TGTGCCAGCAGCCGAGGGTATACCGATGGCTACACCTTC.

This clonotype was found a few times. The gene calls are TRBV4-3 and TRBJ2-7; 10 positions agree with TRBD1. The V gene's germline CDR1 is LGHNA and CDR2 YSLEER. V was clipped by 0 bases and J by 2 bases; unmatched bases: 7. This CDR3 spans 17 amino acids. The CDR3 bases are TGCGCCAGCAGCCAAGAGGTAGACAGGGGGCCGACCTACGAGCAGTACTTC. Its protein is CASSQEVDRGPTYEQYF.

The table lists this clonotype with many counts. The rearrangement uses TRBV4-1 and TRBJ2-7, with D unresolved. The CDR3 loop spans 13 amino acids. Germline V CDR1 and CDR2: MGHRA, YSYEKL. Trimming stripped 1 base from V and 3 bases from J, with 7 bases between. In DNA, the CDR3 is TGCGCCAGCAGCCAAGGTGGTAACTACGAGCAGTACTTC. Translating it yields CASSQGGNYEQYF.

This clonotype was counted only a few times. The gene calls are TRBV5-1 and TRBJ2-5; D gene uncertain. Germline CDR1 SGHRS, CDR2 YFSETQ. V was shortened by 4 bases and J by 0 bases, with 7 bases between the two germline ends. The CDR3 extends over 13 amino acids. The CDR3 reads CASSDTNQETQYF. CDR3 DNA: TGCGCCAGCAGCGACACAAACCAAGAGACCCAGTACTTC. Looking up the rest from reference TRBV5-1 and TRBJ2-5 gives the full variable domain: KAGVTQTPRYLIKTRGQQVTLSCSPISGHRSVSWYQQTPGQGLQFLFEYFSETQRNKGNFPGRFSGRQFSNSRSEMNVSTLELGDSALYLCASSDTNQETQYFGPGTRLLVL.

V and J are TRBV9 and TRBJ2-1, with a possible D match to TRBD2 (6 bases). V was cut by 0 bases and J by 7 bases, with 8 bases left in between. Germline values: CDR1 SGDLS, CDR2 YYNGEE. The CDR3 has 13 residues. In nucleotides, the CDR3 is TGTGCCAGCAGCGTAGTCGCGGGGAATGAGCAGTTCTTC. It encodes CASSVVAGNEQFF. The variable domain in full, completed from reference TRBV9 and TRBJ2-1, reads DSGVTQTPKHLITATGQRVTLRCSPRSGDLSVYWYQQSLDQGLQFLIQYYNGEERAKGNILERFSAQQFPDLHSELNLSSLELGDSALYFCASSVVAGNEQFFGPGTRLTVL.

The V call is TRBV10-3, the J call TRBJ1-2; 7 positions agree with TRBD1. CDR1 is ENHRY and CDR2 is SYGVKD in the germline V gene. The CDR3 spans 15 residues. Germline trimming cut 8 bases from V and 8 bases from J; bases unmatched to any gene: 17. CDR3 amino acids: CAIDSRTGRRNGYTF. CDR3 sequence (DNA): TGTGCCATCGACAGCCGGACAGGTCGTCGGAACGGCTACACCTTC.

This clonotype appeared a few times. V and J are TRBV4-1 and TRBJ1-4; TRBD1 might be the D (5 bases). This CDR3 comprises 16 residues. V gave up 5 bases and J gave up 8 bases, with 21 bases separating them. Germline assignment: CDR1 MGHRA and CDR2 YSYEKL. The CDR3 DNA reads TGCGCCAGCAGCGACCTCCGGGACGGCCTAAGCGAAAAACTGTTTTTT. This sequence encodes CASSDLRDGLSEKLFF.

This clonotype was seen a handful of times. The chain joins TRBV2 to TRBJ1-2, with 7 bases fitting TRBD1. The CDR3 is 15 residues long. Germline V gene lookup returns CDR1 SNHLY and CDR2 FYNNEI. The V gene end was trimmed by 7 bases and the J gene end by 4 bases; junction bases not matched to a gene: 12. CDR3 sequence reads: CASTPGTATTYGYTF. The CDR3 DNA follows: TGTGCCAGCACCCCTGGGACAGCCACAACCTATGGCTACACCTTC.

This clonotype was recorded only once. Its ends do not fully match the called genes, so a read error is possible. The chain uses TRBV29-1 and TRBJ1-4; tentative D call: TRBD1 (5 bases). Germline V gene sequence: CDR1 SQVTM, CDR2 ANQGSEA. The CDR3 extends over 14 amino acids. Written as DNA, the CDR3 is TGCAGCGCGGTCGAGGGGTGGGTCAATGTAAAACTGTTTTTT. The encoded protein is CSAVEGWVNVKLFF.

This clonotype came up many times. The V gene is TRBV5-6, the J gene TRBJ1-1; D not resolved. Trimming cost V 5 bases and J 0 bases, with 11 bases left between them. The CDR3 runs 14 residues. The germline gives CDR1 SGHDT, CDR2 YYEEEE. Here the CDR3 reads CASSNLNMNTEAFF. Here the CDR3 DNA reads TGTGCCAGCAGTAACCTAAACATGAACACTGAAGCTTTCTTT.

This clonotype has more than one count but fewer than ten. The genes are TRBV6-5 and TRBJ1-1; 10 nucleotides match TRBD1. This CDR3 contains 15 residues. From germline, CDR1 is MNHEY and CDR2 SVGAGI. V shed 0 bases, J shed 11 bases, and the junction held 9 bases outside the gene matches. The CDR3 here is CASSYSRTGGIGAFF. CDR3 nucleotides: TGTGCCAGCAGTTACTCGAGGACAGGGGGTATAGGGGCTTTCTTT.

Only a few counts were recorded for this clonotype. Germline and junction disagree at one end, which may indicate a read error. The genes are TRBV7-9 and TRBJ1-1; D is ambiguous. CDR1 is SEHNR, CDR2 FQNEAQ, per germline (reference sequence). This CDR3 contains 15 residues. CDR3 coding DNA: TGTGCCAGCAGCATAGCCACGGGGATGAGGGCTGAAGCTTTCTTT. It is translated as CASSIATGMRAEAFF.

This clonotype was seen a single time. This rearrangement joins TRBV4-3 to TRBJ1-4, with 7 bases lining up with TRBD1. The V gene end was trimmed by 3 bases and the J gene end by 8 bases; junction bases not matched to a gene: 9. From germline, CDR1 is LGHNA and CDR2 YSLEER. This CDR3 has 15 amino acids. The CDR3 loop is CASSHNTGEKEKLFF. In DNA, the CDR3 is TGCGCCAGCAGCCACAATACAGGGGAGAAGGAAAAACTGTTTTTT.

The gene calls are TRBV7-2 and TRBJ2-1; weak D call: TRBD1 (6 bases). The V end lost 2 bases, the J end lost 5 bases, and 19 bases lay between the germline ends. CDR3 length: 17 residues. The germline V gene encodes CDR1 SGHTA and CDR2 FQGNSA. The CDR3 protein is CASSLFTLGAENNEQFF. The CDR3 DNA reads as TGTGCCAGCAGCTTATTCACTCTGGGGGCAGAGAACAATGAGCAGTTCTTC.

Many counts were recorded for this clonotype. The chain joins TRBV27 to TRBJ2-7, with 7 bases fitting TRBD1. The CDR3 is 13 amino acids. With 4 bases clipped from V and 1 base from J, the junction kept 1 base outside the gene matches. The germline V gene encodes CDR1 MNHEY and CDR2 SMNVEV (reference sequence). The CDR3 DNA is TGTGCCAGCAGTTCAGGGGGTTCCTACGAGCAGTACTTC. Translation: CASSSGGSYEQYF.

About this clonotype itself: This may arise from a read error, as a much more abundant clone is one base away. V and J are TRBV12-3 or TRBV12-4 and TRBJ2-3, with 7 bases matching TRBD1. V lost 5 bases to trimming and J lost 6 bases; unmatched junction nucleotides: 8. The CDR3 runs to 14 residues. CDR3: CASSVGTGVDTQYF. The CDR3, as DNA: TGTGCCAGCAGTGTAGGTACAGGGGTGGATACGCAGTATTTT.

The genes are TRBV20-1 and TRBJ2-5, with 9 bases lining up with TRBD2. V shed 6 bases, J shed 7 bases, and the junction held 12 bases outside the gene matches. The germline V gene encodes CDR1 DFQATT and CDR2 SNEGSKA (reference sequence). This CDR3 has 14 amino acids. DNA of the CDR3: TGCAGTGCGAGCGCCGGGACTAGCTCCGTGACCCAGTACTTC. Residues: CSASAGTSSVTQYF.

This clonotype was detected a few times. The V gene is TRBV3-1, the J gene TRBJ2-7; possible D gene TRBD2, 5 bases. The CDR3 has 13 residues. CDR1 and CDR2 (germline): LGHDT, YNNKEL (reference sequence). The V end was cut by 4 bases, the J end by 7 bases, with 14 bases between. CDR3 sequence: CASSPSWGDEQYF. The CDR3 DNA follows: TGTGCCAGCAGCCCTTCCTGGGGAGATGAGCAGTACTTC.